This T cell receptor beta chain was obtained from a study of human T cells and chemical hapten exposure (TCRdb year 2021). With regard to the full study: Libraries were combined into a pool for sequencing, and differences in TCR yield between samples came mainly from small differences in library volumes within the pool. In alopecia patients, the study followed how the peripheral blood TCR repertoire changed in vivo over primary and secondary sensitization to diphenylcyclopropenone (DPC), a hapten. For every blood RNA sample, sequencing covered both the TCR alpha and TCR beta chains. General study outcomes and caveats: The number of TCRs above 1 in 1000 frequency did not change with DPC sensitization; there was no evidence of global repertoire structure alterations. Repeated subsampling changed both the strength of the expansion versus patch-test correlation and the threshold at which the correlation became significant.

Inclusive of the bounding cysteine and phenylalanine, the CDR3 is 13 residues long. Only the CDR3 DNA is retained, 39 bases long and in frame from the first base. CDR1 SQVTM and CDR2 ANQGSEA were looked up in the germline V gene. Relative to germline, V is missing 6 bases and J is missing 5 bases, with 9 bases of the junction outside any gene match. Library creation used 5' RACE. TCRdb lists the instrument as Illumina MiSeq. During library preparation, unique molecular identifiers were attached to individual cDNA molecules so that TCRs could be counted quantitatively and reproducibly. On the study's bioinformatics: A median of roughly 98,000 TCRs per sample was observed, with a range of about 23,224 to 700,000. V, J and CDR3 annotation of the TCR reads was carried out using the Decombinator software suite. For PS versus PT1 abundance plots, all samples were subsampled to the same number of TCRs (28,000). Expanded TCRs were defined as absent before sensitization and observed at least eight times at the 2-week time point. TCRdb cleaned the public reads at Q25 with fastp, built clones with MiXCR and kept in-frame beta chains. Each CDR3 protein appears once, grouped with its most common genes and DNA. TCRdb, not the original authors, processed these V and J calls. For this sample the table gives approximately 80,000 distinct CDR3 sequences, of which around a sixth were detected only once. The ten biggest clones cover nearly 7% of the sample.

A remark on this clonotype: Its recognized antigen is unknown. No much larger clone exists at a distance of one base, and base qualities are not known.

Total RNA was extracted from unfractionated whole blood that had been collected in Tempus Blood RNA tubes. Four or five healthy volunteers acted as controls for TCR sequencing and had blood drawn at day 0, 2 weeks and 6 weeks. This chain is built from TRBV29-1 and TRBJ1-1, with 7 central nucleotides matching TRBD1. The origin of this receptor is a female donor in good health. The nucleotide sequence is TGCAGCGTACTGACAGGGTCGGAAACTGAAGCTTTCTTT. This gives the protein CSVLTGSETEAFF.